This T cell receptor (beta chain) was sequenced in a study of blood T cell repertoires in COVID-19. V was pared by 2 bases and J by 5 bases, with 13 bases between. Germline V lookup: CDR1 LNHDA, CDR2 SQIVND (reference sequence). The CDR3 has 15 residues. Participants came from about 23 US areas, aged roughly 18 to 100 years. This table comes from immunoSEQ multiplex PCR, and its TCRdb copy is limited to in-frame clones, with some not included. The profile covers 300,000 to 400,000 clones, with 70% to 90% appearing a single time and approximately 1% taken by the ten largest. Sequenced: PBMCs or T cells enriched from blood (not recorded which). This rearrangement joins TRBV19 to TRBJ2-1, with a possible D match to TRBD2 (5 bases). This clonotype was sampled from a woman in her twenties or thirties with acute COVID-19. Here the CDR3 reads CASSISGLGHNEQFF. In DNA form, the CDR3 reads TGTGCCAGTAGTATAAGTGGACTGGGCCACAATGAGCAGTTCTTC.